The source of this T cell receptor beta chain is a study of blood T cell repertoires in COVID-19. Study context: There were acute and convalescent COVID-19 samples, and they came from the United States, Italy and Spain. From T cells, B-cell-depleted T cells, or PBMCs came the material, which was cDNA or gDNA.

Methods used by the authors: Quantification of nucleated cells was approximated via reference gene primer amplification. This table comes from immunoSEQ multiplex PCR, and its TCRdb copy is limited to in-frame clones, with some not included. V and J calls and clone size are those listed in that table; D and trimming were worked out from the DNA. The sample holds roughly 190,000 clones, 70% to 90% seen once. In this sample, this clone turned up once. CDR1 and CDR2 from the germline V gene are WSHSY and SAAADI. Deletions cut 2 bases from V and 11 bases from J, with 16 bases between. The CDR3 sequence is 15 residues long.

The material sequenced was peripheral blood. V gene TRBV10-2 combines with J gene TRBJ1-6, with a possible D match to TRBD1 (5 bases). The sequence was obtained from a man in his forties with active or convalescent COVID-19. The CDR3 coding sequence is TGCGCCAGCAGTGAGCCGGGCAGGGATGGTCCACCCCTCCACTTT. Translation gives CASSEPGRDGPPLHF.